A single T cell receptor (beta chain) is shown here with its context. The source of the sample is a study of T cells in localized non-small cell lung cancer. The V and J ends lost 2 bases and 3 bases respectively, with 10 bases between them. CDR1 is LGHNA and CDR2 is YNFKEQ in the germline V gene. There are 15 residues in the CDR3. Only in-frame clones appear in the TCRdb table, and some are missing; sequencing was by immunoSEQ multiplex PCR. This table holds about 78,000 clones, 70% to 90% found once. Sample: peripheral blood, taken before any cancer treatment. The source of this sequence is a man aged 35-75 years with stage I lung adenocarcinoma. J is TRBJ2-2 and V is TRBV4-2; tentative D call: TRBD2 (6 bases). In DNA form, the CDR3 reads TGTGCCAGCAGCCAAATGGGAGGTGACACCGGGGAGCTGTTTTTT. This codes for CASSQMGGDTGELFF.